A selection of T cell receptor beta chains follows, all from one sample in a study of Ad26.COV2.S vaccination and SARS-CoV-2 variants. Data came from immunoSEQ multiplex PCR; TCRdb stores just in-frame clones and leaves some out. The table lists a few hundred thousand clones, roughly 80% of them singletons. The input for sequencing was peripheral blood, taken in a trial of Ad26.COV2.S vaccine versus placebo. The source is a person between 18 and 59 years old who received the Ad26.COV2.S COVID-19 vaccine or a placebo. CDR3s include the opening cysteine and the closing phenylalanine or tryptophan. D genes are given only for firm matches. Size is omitted from some rows. Given values are once, few, many or a class for expanded clones.

j_call,v_call,d_call,clone_size,cdr3_nt,cdr3_aa
TRBJ2-3,TRBV6-1,TRBD2,.,TGTGCCAGCAGTGAGCCTTGGGTTAGCGGGGACACAGATACGCAGTATTTT,CASSEPWVSGDTDTQYF
TRBJ1-6,TRBV7-2,.,.,TGTGCCAGCAGCTTAGTTGGACACCTTAATTCACCCCTCCACTTT,CASSLVGHLNSPLHF
TRBJ2-7,TRBV11-3,.,.,TGTGCCAGCAGCCCCCCCCGGGCCACTTACGAGCAGTACTTC,CASSPPRATYEQYF
TRBJ1-6,TRBV20-1,.,.,TGCAGTGCCAGTAAACCCGACGGTGGGAATTCACCCCTCCACTTT,CSASKPDGGNSPLHF
TRBJ2-7,TRBV9,TRBD2,.,TGTGCCAAGGCCCCCAGGACTAGCGGGACGAGTTACCACGAGCAGTACTTC,CAKAPRTSGTSYHEQYF
TRBJ2-1,TRBV5-4,.,.,TGTGCCAGCAGCTTGGGTGGGGGGCTTACCTACAATGAGCAGTTCTTC,CASSLGGGLTYNEQFF
TRBJ2-1,TRBV15,.,.,TGTGCCACCAGCAGAGATCCAAGTTACAATGAGCAGTTCTTC,CATSRDPSYNEQFF
TRBJ2-2,TRBV7-9,.,.,TGTGCCAGCAGCTTAACCCCGGGACGAGCGAACACCGGGGAGCTGTTTTTT,CASSLTPGRANTGELFF
TRBJ2-1,TRBV19,TRBD2,once,TGTGCCAGTAGTATAGATGGGACTAGCGAGTACAATGAGCAGTTCTTC,CASSIDGTSEYNEQFF
TRBJ1-5,TRBV6-5,TRBD1,.,TGTGCCAGCAGAAAGGGACAGGGGGCAGGTCAGCCCCAGCATTTT,CASRKGQGAGQPQHF
TRBJ1-2,TRBV6-5,.,.,TGTGCCAGCAGTTACTTGGGGTCGGGTGGCTACACCTTC,CASSYLGSGGYTF
TRBJ2-3,TRBV5-4,TRBD2,.,TGTGCCAGCAGCCCCCTCGGGAGGGGCACAGATACGCAGTATTTT,CASSPLGRGTDTQYF
TRBJ1-4,TRBV18,.,.,TGTGCCAGCTCATCACTAGGCGGGGAAAAACTGTTTTTT,CASSSLGGEKLFF
TRBJ1-1,TRBV11-3,.,.,TGTGCCAGCAGCCCCCGTGACAGGCCGAACACTGAAGCTTTCTTT,CASSPRDRPNTEAFF
TRBJ1-2,TRBV2,.,.,TGTGCCAGCAGTGAAGAGGGTGTTGGCTACACCTTC,CASSEEGVGYTF
TRBJ1-3,TRBV25-1,TRBD1,.,TGTGCCAGCAGTGGGGGCTGGGACAGGAGTACTGGAAACACCATATATTTT,CASSGGWDRSTGNTIYF
TRBJ2-3,TRBV4-1,.,.,TGCGCCAGCAGCCAAGATCCCTTATCGGCGTTGATGGATACGCAGTATTTT,CASSQDPLSALMDTQYF
TRBJ1-5,TRBV6-4,TRBD1,.,TGTGCCAGCGAGATTATAGGAACAGGGGAGAGCAATCAGCCCCAGCATTTT,CASEIIGTGESNQPQHF
TRBJ2-7,TRBV27,.,.,TGTGCCAGCAGGGGATTAGCCTACGAGCAGTACTTC,CASRGLAYEQYF
TRBJ1-5,TRBV6-2/TRBV6-3,.,few,TGTGCCAGCAGTTACTTCAGGTTAAATCAGCCCCAGCATTTT,CASSYFRLNQPQHF
TRBJ1-6,TRBV2,.,.,TGTGCCAGCAGTGAAGGGGATTCACCCCTCCACTTT,CASSEGDSPLHF
TRBJ1-4,TRBV3-1/TRBV3-2,TRBD1,.,TGTGCCAGCAGCCCATCAGGGGGAAGGTTAGAAAAACTGTTTTTT,CASSPSGGRLEKLFF
TRBJ2-3,TRBV5-1,TRBD2,.,TGCGCCAGCAGCCCCACGGGACTAGCGGCGGGGGATACGCAGTATTTT,CASSPTGLAAGDTQYF
TRBJ2-5,TRBV6-5,.,.,TGTGCCAGCGCTCAGGGGAGTCTCCAAGAGACCCAGTACTTC,CASAQGSLQETQYF
TRBJ2-7,TRBV6-5,.,.,TGTGCCAGCAGCTCCGGGACGGACTCCTACGAGCAGTACTTC,CASSSGTDSYEQYF
TRBJ2-2,TRBV30,TRBD2,.,TGTGCCCACAGCCCGGGAGGGGTCACCGGGGAGCTGTTTTTT,CAHSPGGVTGELFF
TRBJ1-4,TRBV25-1,.,.,TGTGCCAGCAGGCGAGGTGGGGAGGAACTGTTTTTT,CASRRGGEELFF
TRBJ1-2,TRBV29-1,.,.,TGCAGCGTTGAAGGGGTCGAGAACTATGGCTACACCTTC,CSVEGVENYGYTF
TRBJ2-3,TRBV6-1,TRBD2,few,TGTGCCAGCAGTGAAGCAGCGGGAGGGCCAGATACGCAGTATTTT,CASSEAAGGPDTQYF
TRBJ1-2,TRBV24-1,.,.,TGTGCCACCTCGGACACCCGATATGGCTACACCTTC,CATSDTRYGYTF
TRBJ2-2,TRBV10-3,.,.,TGTGCCGTCCATCCGGGACAAATGAACACCGGGGAGCTGTTTTTT,CAVHPGQMNTGELFF
TRBJ1-3,TRBV18,.,.,TGTGCCAGCTCACCGGACGGCTCTGGAAACACCATATATTTT,CASSPDGSGNTIYF
TRBJ2-3,TRBV4-2,TRBD2,few,TGTGCCAGCGGTAGCGGGAGTTCAGATACGCAGTATTTT,CASGSGSSDTQYF
TRBJ2-3,TRBV6-2/TRBV6-3,.,.,TGTGCCAGCAGTTACTCACCATGGACCATGACGCAGTATTTT,CASSYSPWTMTQYF
TRBJ1-2,TRBV9,TRBD1,.,TGTGCCAGCAGCGTAGGGGGGACAGGGCATATGAGCTACACCTTC,CASSVGGTGHMSYTF
TRBJ1-5,TRBV5-1,TRBD1,.,TGCGCCAGCAGCGCGGAGGGACAGGAGCATCAGCCCCAGCATTTT,CASSAEGQEHQPQHF
TRBJ1-4,TRBV4-2,TRBD1,.,TGTGCCAGCAGCCAAGACGGTCAGGGGGCGGATAAACTGTTTTTT,CASSQDGQGADKLFF
TRBJ1-1,TRBV10-3,TRBD1,.,TGTGCCATTCAGGGGGATGGCACTGAAGCTTTCTTT,CAIQGDGTEAFF
TRBJ1-1,TRBV6-6,.,.,TGTGCCAGCAGTCGGACCTTACCGTGGACTGAAGCTTTCTTT,CASSRTLPWTEAFF
TRBJ2-5,TRBV2,TRBD2,.,TGTGCCAGCACCCCCGGACTAGCGGGGGGGAAAGAGACCCAGTACTTC,CASTPGLAGGKETQYF
TRBJ2-2,TRBV4-2,TRBD2,.,TGTGCCAGCAGCCAGACCCCGGGACTAGCGGTTCCCGGGGAGCTGTTTTTT,CASSQTPGLAVPGELFF
TRBJ2-3,TRBV20-1,TRBD2,once,TGCAGTGCTAGTAAGAGGGAGGGACGCACAGATACGCAGTATTTT,CSASKREGRTDTQYF
TRBJ1-6,TRBV11-2,.,.,TGTGCCAGCAGCTTCGGAGGCAATTCACCCCTCCACTTT,CASSFGGNSPLHF
TRBJ2-5,TRBV7-2,.,.,TGTGCCAGCAGCTTCTTTGAGGAGACCCAGTACTTC,CASSFFEETQYF
TRBJ2-7,TRBV2,TRBD2,.,TGTGCCAGCTGTCATGGCTTCGGGCGGGAGGGCAGCCACGAGCAGTACTTC,CASCHGFGREGSHEQYF
TRBJ2-5,TRBV29-1,TRBD2,.,TGCAGCGGAGACGGGGGGTCTTCGGAGACCCAGTACTTC,CSGDGGSSETQYF
TRBJ1-1,TRBV30,.,.,TGTGCCTGGAGTGTAGACGCAGGGGACAACACTGAAGCTTTCTTT,CAWSVDAGDNTEAFF
TRBJ2-7,TRBV6-5,TRBD1,.,TGTGCCAGCAGTCCTTACGGGACAGGGGCCTACGAGCAGTACTTC,CASSPYGTGAYEQYF
TRBJ2-5,TRBV12-3/TRBV12-4,TRBD1,.,TGTGCCAGCAGTTTGGACAGGCAAGAGACCCAGTACTTC,CASSLDRQETQYF
TRBJ2-1,TRBV9,TRBD2,.,TGTGCCAGCAGCGCGGGGACTAGAGGAAATGAGCAGTTCTTC,CASSAGTRGNEQFF
TRBJ2-2,TRBV12-2,.,.,TGTGCAAGTCGCTTAGGGCCACTTAGCGGGAGGAACACCGGGGAGCTGTTTTTT,CASRLGPLSGRNTGELFF